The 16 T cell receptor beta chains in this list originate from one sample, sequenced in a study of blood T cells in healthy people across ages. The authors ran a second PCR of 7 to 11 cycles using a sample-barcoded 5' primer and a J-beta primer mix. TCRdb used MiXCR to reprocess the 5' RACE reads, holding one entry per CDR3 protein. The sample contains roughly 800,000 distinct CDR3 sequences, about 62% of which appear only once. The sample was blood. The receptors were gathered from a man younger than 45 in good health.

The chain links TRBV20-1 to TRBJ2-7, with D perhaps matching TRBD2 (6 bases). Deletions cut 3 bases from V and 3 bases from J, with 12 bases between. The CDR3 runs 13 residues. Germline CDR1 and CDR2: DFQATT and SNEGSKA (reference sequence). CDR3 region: CSASAGLNYEQYF. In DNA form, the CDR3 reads TGCAGTGCTAGTGCAGGACTAAACTACGAGCAGTACTTC.

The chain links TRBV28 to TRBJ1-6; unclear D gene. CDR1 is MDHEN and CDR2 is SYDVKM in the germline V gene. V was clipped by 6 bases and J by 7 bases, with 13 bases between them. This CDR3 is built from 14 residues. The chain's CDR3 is CASRLRRQNSPLHF. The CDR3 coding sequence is TGTGCCAGCAGACTCCGTCGTCAGAATTCACCCCTCCACTTT.

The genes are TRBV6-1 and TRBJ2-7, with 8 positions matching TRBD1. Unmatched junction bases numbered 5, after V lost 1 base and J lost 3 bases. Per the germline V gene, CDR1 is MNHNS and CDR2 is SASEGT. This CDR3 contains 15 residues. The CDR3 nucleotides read TGTGCCAGCAGTGAAGAGAACGGACAGGGCTACGAGCAGTACTTC. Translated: CASSEENGQGYEQYF.

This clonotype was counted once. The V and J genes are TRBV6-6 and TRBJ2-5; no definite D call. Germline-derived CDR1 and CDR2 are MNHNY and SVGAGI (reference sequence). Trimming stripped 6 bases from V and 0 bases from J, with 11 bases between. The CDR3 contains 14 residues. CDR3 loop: CASSGRLYQETQYF. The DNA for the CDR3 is TGTGCCAGCAGCGGGCGTCTGTACCAAGAGACCCAGTACTTC.

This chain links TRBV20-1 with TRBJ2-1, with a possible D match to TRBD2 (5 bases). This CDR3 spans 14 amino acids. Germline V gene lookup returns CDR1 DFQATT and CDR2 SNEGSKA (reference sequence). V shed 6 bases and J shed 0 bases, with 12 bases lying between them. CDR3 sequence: CSAPPGSSYNEQFF. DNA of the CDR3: TGCAGTGCCCCTCCGGGGAGCTCCTACAATGAGCAGTTCTTC.

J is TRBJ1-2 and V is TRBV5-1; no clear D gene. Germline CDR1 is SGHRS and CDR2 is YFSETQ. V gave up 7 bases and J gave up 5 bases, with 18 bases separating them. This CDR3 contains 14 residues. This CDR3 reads CASRPDLDGYGYTF. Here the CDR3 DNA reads TGCGCCAGCCGTCCTGACCTAGACGGGTATGGCTACACCTTC.

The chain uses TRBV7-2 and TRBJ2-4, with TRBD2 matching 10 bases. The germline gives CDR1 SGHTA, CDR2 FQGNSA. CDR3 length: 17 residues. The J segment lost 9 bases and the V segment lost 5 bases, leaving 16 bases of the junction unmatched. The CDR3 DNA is TGTGCCAGCAGCCCCCGGGACCTAGCGGGAGATCTTGGCATTCAGTACTTC. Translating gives CASSPRDLAGDLGIQYF.

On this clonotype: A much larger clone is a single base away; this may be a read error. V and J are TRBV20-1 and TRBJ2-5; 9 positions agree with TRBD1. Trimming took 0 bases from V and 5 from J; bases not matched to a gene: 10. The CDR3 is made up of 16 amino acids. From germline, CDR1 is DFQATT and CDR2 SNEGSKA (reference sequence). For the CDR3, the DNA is TGCAGTGCTAGAGATTGGGGACAGGGTAGTTTGGAGACCCAGTACTTC. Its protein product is CSARDWGQGSLETQYF.

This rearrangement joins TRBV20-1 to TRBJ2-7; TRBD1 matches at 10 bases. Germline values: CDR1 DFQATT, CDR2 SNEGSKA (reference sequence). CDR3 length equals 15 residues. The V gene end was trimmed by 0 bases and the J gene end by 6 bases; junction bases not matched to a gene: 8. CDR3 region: CSARDWDRGLGEQYF. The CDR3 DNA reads TGCAGTGCTAGAGATTGGGACAGGGGTTTGGGCGAGCAGTACTTC.

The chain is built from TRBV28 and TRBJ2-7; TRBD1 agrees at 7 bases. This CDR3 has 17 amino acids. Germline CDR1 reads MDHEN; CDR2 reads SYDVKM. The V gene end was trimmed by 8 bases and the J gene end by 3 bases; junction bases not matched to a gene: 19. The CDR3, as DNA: TGTGCCAGCCCCCCCTCACGGACAGGCAATTTCTTCTACGAGCAGTACTTC. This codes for CASPPSRTGNFFYEQYF. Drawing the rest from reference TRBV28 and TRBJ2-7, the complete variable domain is DVKVTQSSRYLVKRTGEKVFLECVQDMDHENMFWYRQDPGLGLRLIYFSYDVKMKEKGDIPEGYSVSREKKERFSLILESASTNQTSMYLCASPPSRTGNFFYEQYFGPGTRLTVT.

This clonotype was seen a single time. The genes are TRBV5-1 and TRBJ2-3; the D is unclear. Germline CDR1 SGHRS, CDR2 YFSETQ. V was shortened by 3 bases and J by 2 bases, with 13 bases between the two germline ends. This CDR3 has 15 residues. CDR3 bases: TGCGCCAGCAGCTCGCAGGCGGAAACCACAGATACGCAGTATTTT. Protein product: CASSSQAETTDTQYF.

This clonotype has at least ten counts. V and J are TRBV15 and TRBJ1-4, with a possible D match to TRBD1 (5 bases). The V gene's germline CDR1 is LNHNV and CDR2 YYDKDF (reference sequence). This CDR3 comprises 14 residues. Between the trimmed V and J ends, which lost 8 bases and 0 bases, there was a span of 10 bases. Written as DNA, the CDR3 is TGTGCCACCGGCATGGGGGCAACTAATGAAAAACTGTTTTTT. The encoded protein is CATGMGATNEKLFF.

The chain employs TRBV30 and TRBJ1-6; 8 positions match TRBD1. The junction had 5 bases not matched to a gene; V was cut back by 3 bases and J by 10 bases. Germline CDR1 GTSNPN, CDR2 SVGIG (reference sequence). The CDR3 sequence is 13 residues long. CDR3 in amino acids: CAWSGQGFSPLHF. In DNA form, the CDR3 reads TGTGCCTGGAGCGGACAGGGATTCTCACCCCTCCACTTT.

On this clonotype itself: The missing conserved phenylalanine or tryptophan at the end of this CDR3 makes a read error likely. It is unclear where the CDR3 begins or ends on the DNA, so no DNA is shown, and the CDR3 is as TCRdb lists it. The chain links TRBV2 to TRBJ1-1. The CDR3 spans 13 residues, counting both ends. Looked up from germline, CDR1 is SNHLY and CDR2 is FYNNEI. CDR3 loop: CASREDGNTEAFL.

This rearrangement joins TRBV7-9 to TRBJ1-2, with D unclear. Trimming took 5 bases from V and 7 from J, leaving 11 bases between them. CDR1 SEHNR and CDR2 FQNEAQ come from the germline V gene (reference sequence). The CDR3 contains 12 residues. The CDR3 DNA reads TGTGCCAGCAGCAAGCCATACGTTGGCTACACCTTC. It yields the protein CASSKPYVGYTF. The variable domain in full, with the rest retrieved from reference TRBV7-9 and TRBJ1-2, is DTGVSQNPRHKITKRGQNVTFRCDPISEHNRLYWYRQTLGQGPEFLTYFQNEAQLEKSRLLSDRFSAERPKGSFSTLEIQRTEQGDSAMYLCASSKPYVGYTFGSGTRLTVV.

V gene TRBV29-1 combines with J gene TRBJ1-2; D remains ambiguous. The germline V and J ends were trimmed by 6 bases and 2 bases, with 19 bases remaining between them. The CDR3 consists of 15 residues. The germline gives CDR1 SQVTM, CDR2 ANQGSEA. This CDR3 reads CSVTHSPTENYGYTF. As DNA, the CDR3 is TGCAGCGTAACACATAGCCCTACAGAAAACTATGGCTACACCTTC.